Given below is one TCR beta chain in context. Its antigen remains unidentified. This entry comes from a study of T cell responses to AZD1222 COVID-19 vaccine. Study conclusions and caveats: Donors skewed white British and female; clonal diversity was possibly underestimated.

This CDR3 spans 11 amino acids. Trimming took off 5 bases at V and 4 bases at J, with 6 bases between the two ends. Germline lookup yields CDR1 GTSNPN and CDR2 SVGIG (reference sequence). Here immunoSEQ multiplex PCR was the method, and the copy in TCRdb shows in-frame clones only, minus some. The sample has 130,000 or so clones, 91% seen once. The TCR sequence derives from an adult who received the AZD1222 COVID-19 vaccine. Sequencing used peripheral blood, obtained 28 days after the second AZD1222 dose. The chain couples TRBV30 to TRBJ1-3; perhaps TRBD1 as D (5 bases). This CDR3 reads CAWGGGNTIYF. The CDR3 nucleotides read TGTGCCTGGGGGGGAGGAAACACCATATATTTT.